The 29 T cell receptor beta chains listed next were all sequenced from one sample in a study of shared clonotypes between healthy human individuals. Using immunoSEQ multiplex PCR, the repertoire was profiled, and TCRdb retains in-frame clones only, with some absent. The repertoire includes over 2 million clones, about 95% of them detected once, and roughly 1% sits in the top ten. It was CD45RO-negative cells, positively selected for CCR7, that made up naive CD8 cells, with terminally differentiated effector memory CD45RA+ cells excluded. Sequenced material: naive CD8+ T cells sorted from blood. Source of these receptors: a man between 18 and 29 years old in good health.

The chain has TRBV27 and TRBJ1-2; a weak D match, TRBD1 (6 bases). The CDR3 runs to 14 residues. The germline V and J ends were trimmed by 5 bases and 4 bases, with 14 bases remaining between them. Germline CDR1 reads MNHEY; CDR2 reads SMNVEV (reference sequence). The CDR3 DNA reads as TGTGCCAGCAGTCTACAGGGCCCACTCTATGGCTACACCTTC. Translation: CASSLQGPLYGYTF.

Points on this clone: Other DNA sequences within the sample encode an identical CDR3. The chain links TRBV2 to TRBJ2-7; tentatively, D is TRBD1 (5 bases). Germline V CDR1 and CDR2: SNHLY, FYNNEI. This CDR3 region has 14 residues. The V end was cut by 1 base, the J end by 2 bases, with 9 bases between. CDR3 DNA sequence: TGTGCCAGCAGTGAAGGGCAGGGCACCTACGAGCAGTACTTC. Translating it yields CASSEGQGTYEQYF.

This sequence joins TRBV27 and TRBJ2-5; D gene unclear. Germline values: CDR1 MNHEY, CDR2 SMNVEV (reference sequence). Trimming stripped 6 bases from V and 1 base from J, with 18 bases between. The CDR3 consists of 16 residues. The CDR3 spells CASSPIPTSVQETQYF. In DNA, the CDR3 is TGTGCCAGCAGCCCCATCCCCACAAGCGTCCAAGAGACCCAGTACTTC.

The chain joins TRBV29-1 to TRBJ2-1, with D possibly matching TRBD2 (6 bases). This CDR3 is built from 15 residues. Trimming stripped 2 bases from V and 2 bases from J, with 13 bases between. Germline V gives CDR1 SQVTM, CDR2 ANQGSEA. The CDR3 spells CSVELVAEAYNEQFF. The CDR3 region has the DNA TGCAGCGTTGAATTGGTAGCGGAAGCCTACAATGAGCAGTTCTTC.

The CDR3 region has the DNA TGTGCCAGCAGTTTTGCAGGCCCGAACGAAGAGACCCAGTACTTC. Residues: CASSFAGPNEETQYF. The gene calls are TRBV28 and TRBJ2-5; D is ambiguous. Trimming stripped 3 bases from V and 3 bases from J, with 14 bases between. This CDR3 comprises 15 residues. Germline CDR1 reads MDHEN; CDR2 reads SYDVKM.

The DNA for the CDR3 is TGCGCCAGCAGACCGACAGTGCCCCTGAACACTGAAGCTTTCTTT. Amino acid sequence: CASRPTVPLNTEAFF. The rearrangement joins TRBV5-1 to TRBJ1-1; perhaps TRBD1 as D (5 bases). The germline V gene has CDR1 SGHRS and CDR2 YFSETQ. Trimming cost V 5 bases and J 0 bases, with 14 bases left between them. CDR3 length equals 15 residues.

This chain connects TRBV7-8 to TRBJ2-7; a weak D match, TRBD1 (6 bases). V was cut by 1 base and J by 6 bases, with 25 bases left in between. Germline V gene data show CDR1 as SGHVS and CDR2 as FQNEAQ. The CDR3 consists of 18 residues. The CDR3, as DNA: TGTGCCAGCAGCTTAGGGGGAATAGGAACAGGGAGATACGGCGAGCAGTACTTC. Protein: CASSLGGIGTGRYGEQYF. Full variable domain (remainder filled in from reference TRBV7-8 and TRBJ2-7): GAGVSQSPRYKVAKRGQDVALRCDPISGHVSLFWYQQALGQGPEFLTYFQNEAQLDKSGLPSDRFFAERPEGSVSTLKIQRTQQEDSAVYLCASSLGGIGTGRYGEQYFGPGTRLTVT.

The chain carries TRBV4-3 and TRBJ2-7; weak D call: TRBD2 (6 bases). V was clipped by 5 bases and J by 1 base, with 18 bases between them. The germline V gene encodes CDR1 LGHNA and CDR2 YSLEER. CDR3 length: 16 residues. In DNA form, the CDR3 reads TGCGCCAGCAGCGAGTTGGAGACTAGACTTTCCTACGAGCAGTACTTC. Translation gives CASSELETRLSYEQYF.

V gene TRBV7-9 combines with J gene TRBJ1-1; no firm D call. Germline V gene data show CDR1 as SEHNR and CDR2 as FQNEAQ (reference sequence). The CDR3 runs to 12 residues. V was shortened by 5 bases and J by 2 bases, with 6 bases between the two germline ends. The CDR3 DNA sequence: TGTGCCAGCAGCCCCGATAACACTGAAGCTTTCTTT. It encodes CASSPDNTEAFF.

The chain links TRBV6-5 to TRBJ1-1; perhaps TRBD1 as D (5 bases). The V end was cut by 0 bases, the J end by 3 bases, with 11 bases between. This CDR3 is 15 amino acids long. Germline assignment: CDR1 MNHEY and CDR2 SVGAGI. CDR3 sequence: CASSYSWEGHTEAFF. The CDR3 bases are TGTGCCAGCAGTTACTCCTGGGAGGGGCACACTGAAGCTTTCTTT.

This clone was detected only once. This chain joins TRBV6-5 and TRBJ2-7; D is ambiguous. This CDR3 is built from 15 residues. V was pared by 6 bases and J by 2 bases, with 17 bases between. Germline CDR1 reads MNHEY; CDR2 reads SVGAGI. CDR3 sequence reads: CASSSPTGAPYEQYF. The CDR3 region has the DNA TGTGCCAGCAGCTCACCGACTGGAGCCCCCTACGAGCAGTACTTC.

V usage is TRBV5-6 and J usage is TRBJ2-7; D is unclear. Trimming shortened V by 3 bases and J by 1 base, and 5 bases separated the two germline ends. This CDR3 comprises 12 residues. Germline-derived CDR1 and CDR2 are SGHDT and YYEEEE. CDR3 amino acids: CASSYLSYEQYF. The CDR3 DNA is TGTGCCAGCAGCTACTTATCCTACGAGCAGTACTTC.

The V and J genes are TRBV10-2 and TRBJ2-5; a possible D gene is TRBD1 (5 bases). This CDR3 contains 16 residues. Looked up from germline, CDR1 is WSHSY and CDR2 is SAAADI. V was cut by 4 bases and J by 4 bases, with 19 bases left in between. CDR3 in amino acids: CASSGLPWVGAETQYF. The DNA of the CDR3 is TGCGCCAGCAGTGGCCTACCTTGGGTAGGGGCAGAGACCCAGTACTTC.

This clone was observed many times. The chain has TRBV11-2 and TRBJ1-5; D might be TRBD1 (5 bases). Per germline, CDR1 SGHAT and CDR2 FQNNGV. The CDR3 covers 14 residues. Trimming left V 5 bases short and J 3 bases short, with 11 bases between. The CDR3, as DNA: TGTGCCAGCAGCCAGGGACTGAACAATCAGCCCCAGCATTTT. Protein product: CASSQGLNNQPQHF.

The chain recombines TRBV4-3 with TRBJ2-1, with D tentatively TRBD1 (6 bases). This CDR3 spans 16 amino acids. With 1 base removed from V and 1 base from J, the gap between germline ends came to 11 bases. The germline CDR1 and CDR2 sequences are LGHNA and YSLEER. CDR3 sequence: CASSQGDTGSYNEQFF. Written as DNA, the CDR3 is TGCGCCAGCAGCCAAGGGGACACAGGTTCCTACAATGAGCAGTTCTTC.

V and J are TRBV27 and TRBJ1-5; D remains ambiguous. Deletions cut 2 bases from V and 1 base from J, with 18 bases between. Germline lookup yields CDR1 MNHEY and CDR2 SMNVEV (reference sequence). The length of the CDR3 is 18 residues. The CDR3 reads CASSLKKRILPSNQPQHF. In DNA, the CDR3 is TGTGCCAGCAGTTTAAAAAAGAGGATTCTACCAAGCAATCAGCCCCAGCATTTT.

This rearrangement joins TRBV18 to TRBJ2-7, with D possibly being TRBD1 (6 bases). V lost 0 bases to trimming and J lost 5 bases, with 11 bases between them. The CDR3 totals 14 residues. Germline V gene data show CDR1 as KGHSH and CDR2 as LQKENI. CDR3 nucleotides: TGTGCCAGCTCACCACCGGCAGGGGCCCACGAGCAGTACTTC. Its translation: CASSPPAGAHEQYF. Supplemented by reference TRBV18 and TRBJ2-7, the full variable domain reads NAGVMQNPRHLVRRRGQEARLRCSPMKGHSHVYWYRQLPEEGLKFMVYLQKENIIDESGMPKERFSAEFPKEGPSILRIQQVVRGDSAAYFCASSPPAGAHEQYFGPGTRLTVT.

This chain connects TRBV29-1 to TRBJ1-1; D unclear. Germline lookup yields CDR1 SQVTM and CDR2 ANQGSEA. The CDR3 spans 15 residues. Trimming removed 1 base from V and 1 base from J, with 13 bases in between. CDR3 DNA: TGCAGCGTTGAAGCGGCAGGCGAACCGAACACTGAAGCTTTCTTT. It translates to CSVEAAGEPNTEAFF.

The chain recombines TRBV27 with TRBJ1-2; no firm D call. This CDR3 has 13 amino acids. Trimming took 8 bases from V and 0 from J, leaving 10 bases between them. CDR1 MNHEY and CDR2 SMNVEV come from the germline V gene (reference sequence). In DNA, the CDR3 is TGTGCCAGCCGGGAGGATGCTAACTATGGCTACACCTTC. Translation gives CASREDANYGYTF.

The genes are TRBV30 and TRBJ2-3, with D unresolved. This CDR3 region has 13 residues. Germline V CDR1 and CDR2: GTSNPN, SVGIG (reference sequence). Trimming took off 2 bases at V and 7 bases at J, with 13 bases between the two ends. The CDR3 reads CAWSPTPGNTQYF. The CDR3 nucleotides read TGTGCCTGGAGTCCCACCCCTGGGAATACGCAGTATTTT.

The chain has TRBV4-1 and TRBJ1-1, with D unresolved. Germline CDR1 and CDR2: MGHRA and YSYEKL. V was shortened by 1 base and J by 6 bases, with 9 bases between the two germline ends. This CDR3 contains 13 residues. CDR3 sequence reads: CASSQGAGPEAFF. CDR3 DNA sequence: TGCGCCAGCAGCCAAGGAGCCGGCCCTGAAGCTTTCTTT.

Comment on this clone: Other nucleotide sequences in the sample specify the same CDR3. The chain links TRBV7-9 to TRBJ1-1, with TRBD1 as a possible D gene (5 bases). CDR1 SEHNR and CDR2 FQNEAQ come from the germline V gene (reference sequence). The CDR3 spans 14 residues. The germline V and J ends were trimmed by 2 bases and 1 base, with 8 bases remaining between them. The chain's CDR3 is CASSLQGGNTEAFF. As DNA, the CDR3 is TGTGCCAGCAGCTTACAGGGCGGGAACACTGAAGCTTTCTTT.

In this sample, this clone turned up once. Additional DNA sequences in this sample encode the identical CDR3. In DNA, the CDR3 is TGTGCCAGCAGTTTATCGGGTAATCAGCCCCAGCATTTT. Translating gives CASSLSGNQPQHF. This chain joins TRBV27 and TRBJ1-5; no clear D gene. The CDR3 loop spans 13 amino acids. Germline V gene data show CDR1 as MNHEY and CDR2 as SMNVEV (reference sequence). Trimming shortened V by 0 bases and J by 4 bases, and 4 bases separated the two germline ends.

J is TRBJ2-7 and V is TRBV30; D gene uncertain. The CDR3 extends over 14 amino acids. V lost 2 bases and J lost 2, with 13 bases in between. Germline V gene data show CDR1 as GTSNPN and CDR2 as SVGIG (reference sequence). The CDR3 DNA reads TGTGCCTGGAGTCCTCTTGCGTCAACCTACGAGCAGTACTTC. Encoded protein: CAWSPLASTYEQYF.

This chain joins TRBV29-1 and TRBJ1-1; D call uncertain. The CDR3 covers 12 residues. V was cut by 2 bases and J by 6 bases, with 10 bases left in between. The germline gives CDR1 SQVTM, CDR2 ANQGSEA. The CDR3 protein is CSVEIGSAEAFF. CDR3 in DNA: TGCAGCGTTGAAATAGGTTCGGCTGAAGCTTTCTTT. The full variable domain, rest sourced from reference TRBV29-1 and TRBJ1-1, is SAVISQKPSRDICQRGTSLTIQCQVDSQVTMMFWYRQQPGQSLTLIATANQGSEATYESGFVIDKFPISRPNLTFSTLTVSNMSPEDSSIYLCSVEIGSAEAFFGQGTRLTVV.

This chain joins TRBV7-9 and TRBJ2-1; 8 bases align to TRBD1. Germline CDR1 SEHNR, CDR2 FQNEAQ (reference sequence). Trimming removed 5 bases from V and 10 bases from J; junction bases left unmatched: 16. The CDR3 sequence is 16 residues long. The CDR3: CASSMPKETGDGEQFF. As DNA, the CDR3 is TGTGCCAGCAGCATGCCCAAGGAGACAGGGGATGGGGAGCAGTTCTTC.

The chain is built from TRBV6-5 and TRBJ2-5; TRBD1 matches 7 bases. Trimming cost V 0 bases and J 5 bases; bases outside gene matches: 3. Germline CDR1 is MNHEY and CDR2 is SVGAGI. There are 14 residues in the CDR3. CDR3 sequence: CASSYSEQGETQYF. The CDR3 DNA reads as TGTGCCAGCAGTTACTCGGAACAGGGGGAGACCCAGTACTTC.

CDR3 coding DNA: TGTGCCAGTAGTAGTCCGGGCTCCTACGAGCAGTACTTC. It specifies CASSSPGSYEQYF. V gene TRBV19 combines with J gene TRBJ2-7; D not resolved. The CDR3 sequence is 13 residues long. CDR1 and CDR2 from the germline V gene are LNHDA and SQIVND (reference sequence). With 4 bases removed from V and 0 bases from J, the gap between germline ends came to 7 bases.

This chain uses TRBV6-1 with TRBJ2-7, with D tentatively TRBD1 or TRBD2 (5 bases each). The V gene lost 2 bases and the J gene lost 2 bases, with 7 bases spanning the gap. Germline CDR1 MNHNS, CDR2 SASEGT. The CDR3 totals 13 residues. Here the CDR3 reads CASSELGPYEQYF. The CDR3 DNA is TGTGCCAGCAGTGAATTGGGACCCTACGAGCAGTACTTC.